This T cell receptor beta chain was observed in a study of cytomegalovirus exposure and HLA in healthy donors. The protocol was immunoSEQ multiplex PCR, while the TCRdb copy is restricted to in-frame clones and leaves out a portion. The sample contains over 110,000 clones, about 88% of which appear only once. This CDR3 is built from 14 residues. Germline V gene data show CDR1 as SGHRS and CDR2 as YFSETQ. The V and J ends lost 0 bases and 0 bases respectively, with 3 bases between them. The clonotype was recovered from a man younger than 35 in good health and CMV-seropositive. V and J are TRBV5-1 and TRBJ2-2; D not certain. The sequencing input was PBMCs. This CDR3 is CASSLVSNTGELFF. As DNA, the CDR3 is TGCGCCAGCAGCTTGGTCTCGAACACCGGGGAGCTGTTTTTT.